The next 16 T cell receptor beta chains were all read from a single sample in a study of Ad26.COV2.S vaccination and SARS-CoV-2 variants (dated by TCRdb to the early 2020s). The sample's treatment or condition label is to be understood as: some 19 received Ad26.COV2.S at low or high dose, single or two shots; 5 received placebo; per-sample allocation not given. For vaccine and placebo recipients, repertoires were sequenced using samples collected on day 63 after the first injection. Receptors were amplified or captured by the immunoSEQ multiplex PCR assay. Sourced from immuneACCESS, this table was stored by TCRdb with only in-frame sequences that have V and J called. A share of the clones is absent; for the studies checked, an unresolved V gene accounts for under half, and the remainder has no known explanation. The sample includes around 300,000 clones, with more than 85% observed a single time. In total, the top ten clones hold just under 5% of the sample.

Source: peripheral blood, taken in a trial of Ad26.COV2.S vaccine versus placebo. The receptors were gathered from a person between 18 and 65 years old who received the Ad26.COV2.S COVID-19 vaccine or a placebo.

This chain joins TRBV4-1 and TRBJ2-6, with D unresolved. Trimming left V 2 bases short and J 0 bases short, with 5 bases between. The CDR3 loop spans 15 amino acids. Germline V gives CDR1 MGHRA, CDR2 YSYEKL. The CDR3 sequence: CASSQPRSGANVLTF. CDR3 sequence (DNA): TGCGCCAGCAGCCAACCTCGCTCTGGGGCCAACGTCCTGACTTTC.

V is TRBV24-1 and J is TRBJ2-3, with 8 bases fitting TRBD2. V trimming: 5 bases; J trimming: 0 bases; junction bases outside the gene matches: 3. Germline V lookup: CDR1 KGHDR, CDR2 SFDVKD. The CDR3 is 15 amino acids. The CDR3 coding sequence is TGTGCCACCAGTGGCCCTAGCGGGAGCACAGATACGCAGTATTTT. Amino acid sequence: CATSGPSGSTDTQYF.

The chain uses TRBV6-2 or TRBV6-3 and TRBJ1-1; possible D gene TRBD1, 5 bases. The CDR3 runs to 16 residues. The germline V gene encodes CDR1 MNHEY and CDR2 SVGEGT. V was cut by 5 bases and J by 0 bases, with 16 bases left in between. The CDR3 nucleotides read TGTGCCAGCAGTCCACACCTCGACAGCTTGAACACTGAAGCTTTCTTT. As protein: CASSPHLDSLNTEAFF.

The rearrangement joins TRBV5-1 to TRBJ1-1; D is unclear. CDR1 and CDR2 from the germline V gene are SGHRS and YFSETQ. V was pared by 1 base and J by 0 bases, with 10 bases between. CDR3 length: 15 amino acids. The chain's CDR3 is CASSLNHYMNTEAFF. The CDR3 DNA reads TGCGCCAGCAGCTTGAACCACTACATGAACACTGAAGCTTTCTTT.

This clone was detected only once. The V and J genes are TRBV7-8 and TRBJ2-7; the match to TRBD1 covers 8 bases. The ends lost 5 bases at V and 2 bases at J; junction bases unmatched: 8. The germline CDR1 and CDR2 sequences are SGHVS and FQNEAQ. The CDR3 has 15 amino acids. Here the CDR3 reads CASSNNRDRTYEQYF. CDR3 sequence (DNA): TGTGCCAGCAGCAACAATCGGGACAGGACCTACGAGCAGTACTTC.

The chain couples TRBV7-2 to TRBJ2-5; D is unresolved. The CDR3 has 13 residues. Per the germline V gene, CDR1 is SGHTA and CDR2 is FQGNSA. Trimming removed 1 base at V and 1 base at J, with 4 bases between. The CDR3 here is CASSLDFQETQYF. The CDR3 bases are TGTGCCAGCAGCTTAGACTTCCAAGAGACCCAGTACTTC.

CDR3 bases: TGTGCCAGTAGTATTGGGTCCGGGGAGCTGTTTTTT. This sequence encodes CASSIGSGELFF. J is TRBJ2-2 and V is TRBV19; D not resolved. CDR3 length: 12 amino acids. Trimming left V 3 bases short and J 6 bases short, with 5 bases between. Germline V lookup: CDR1 LNHDA, CDR2 SQIVND (reference sequence).

This rearrangement joins TRBV5-8 to TRBJ2-4, with no clear D. The CDR3 consists of 14 residues. Trimming shortened V by 10 bases and J by 1 base, and 15 bases separated the two germline ends. Germline loops: CDR1 SGHTS, CDR2 YDEGEE. CDR3 loop: CAGGRYVAKNIQYF. For the CDR3, the DNA is TGTGCCGGTGGACGCTATGTGGCCAAAAACATTCAGTACTTC.

The chain carries TRBV28 and TRBJ1-2; unclear D gene. Trimming pared 3 bases from V and 7 bases from J, leaving 9 bases between. This CDR3 has 12 residues. Germline loops: CDR1 MDHEN, CDR2 SYDVKM. The CDR3 sequence: CASSLGSFGYTF. The DNA for the CDR3 is TGTGCCAGCAGTTTGGGCAGTTTTGGCTACACCTTC.

The chain links TRBV28 to TRBJ2-1, with D possibly TRBD2 on 6 matching bases. Deletions cut 2 bases from V and 9 bases from J, with 14 bases between. CDR3 length equals 14 residues. CDR1 MDHEN and CDR2 SYDVKM come from the germline V gene. CDR3 sequence: CASSLGGVRGEQFF. CDR3 nucleotides: TGTGCCAGCAGTTTAGGCGGGGTTAGGGGTGAGCAGTTCTTC.

V usage is TRBV28 and J usage is TRBJ2-3; TRBD1 aligns across 11 bases. This CDR3 spans 15 amino acids. V lost 9 bases and J lost 0; bases outside the gene matches: 5. Germline CDR1 is MDHEN and CDR2 is SYDVKM. The CDR3 DNA sequence: TGTGCCAGTGGACAGGGGGCCCCTAGCACAGATACGCAGTATTTT. Its protein product is CASGQGAPSTDTQYF. The variable domain in full, with the rest retrieved from reference TRBV28 and TRBJ2-3, is DVKVTQSSRYLVKRTGEKVFLECVQDMDHENMFWYRQDPGLGLRLIYFSYDVKMKEKGDIPEGYSVSREKKERFSLILESASTNQTSMYLCASGQGAPSTDTQYFGPGTRLTVL.

The CDR3 nucleotides are TGTGCCAGTAGTACCTCACGGACAGGGCGAAACTATGGCTACACCTTC. Translating it yields CASSTSRTGRNYGYTF. The chain recombines TRBV19 with TRBJ1-2; TRBD1 matches at 8 bases. CDR1 and CDR2 (germline): LNHDA, SQIVND (reference sequence). With 4 bases clipped from V and 2 bases from J, the junction kept 9 bases outside the gene matches. There are 16 residues in the CDR3.

This clone was observed a single time. This chain connects TRBV5-1 to TRBJ2-7, with 8 bases lining up with TRBD2. V gave up 3 bases and J gave up 5 bases; unmatched junction bases: 13. Germline CDR1 and CDR2: SGHRS and YFSETQ. The CDR3 spans 16 residues. In nucleotides, the CDR3 is TGCGCCAGCAGCTCGACTCGAAGCGGGAGAGGCGACGAGCAGTACTTC. This gives the protein CASSSTRSGRGDEQYF.

The gene calls are TRBV10-3 and TRBJ2-3; perhaps D is TRBD1 or TRBD2 (5 bases each). Trimming pared 3 bases from V and 0 bases from J, leaving 7 bases between. CDR3 size: 14 residues. The germline V gene encodes CDR1 ENHRY and CDR2 SYGVKD. The DNA of the CDR3 is TGTGCCATCAGTGACGGGGCTAGCACAGATACGCAGTATTTT. This encodes CAISDGASTDTQYF.

This chain joins TRBV28 and TRBJ1-1; TRBD1 matches 8 bases. Germline trimming cut 6 bases from V and 6 bases from J; bases unmatched to any gene: 9. Germline V lookup: CDR1 MDHEN, CDR2 SYDVKM. This CDR3 has 14 amino acids. CDR3: CASSEQGAFPEAFF. CDR3 in DNA: TGTGCCAGCAGCGAGCAGGGGGCGTTTCCTGAAGCTTTCTTT.

The chain joins TRBV10-1 to TRBJ2-1; maybe TRBD2 (5 bases). This CDR3 has 12 residues. The V and J ends lost 6 bases and 10 bases respectively, with 13 bases between them. CDR1 and CDR2 from the germline V gene are WNHNN and SYGVQD (reference sequence). The CDR3 DNA follows: TGCGCCAGCAGCCCCGGTGGAGGAGAGCAGTTCTTC. It specifies CASSPGGGEQFF.